This TCR beta chain was recovered during a study of blood T cell repertoires in COVID-19. On the study more broadly: Sites in the United States, Italy and Spain provided acute and convalescent COVID-19 samples.

Those enrolled, adults aged 18 to 89 years, came from under 25 US areas. Participant-reported clinical history was the basis for cohort assignment. Assay: immunoSEQ multiplex PCR; the TCRdb copy retains only in-frame clones and omits some. The repertoire holds approximately 53,000 clones, with about 72% as singletons. Germline V lookup: CDR1 MNHEY, CDR2 SVGAGI. This CDR3 is 15 amino acids long. V was pared by 8 bases and J by 2 bases, with 18 bases between. The sequence derives from a woman between 45 and 60 years old with acute COVID-19. The chain has TRBV6-5 and TRBJ1-1; D gene ambiguous. Sequenced input: PBMCs or T cells enriched from blood (not recorded which). The CDR3 DNA is TGTGCCAGCGGGAGATTTACCGGTGGAAACACTGAAGCTTTCTTT. As protein: CASGRFTGGNTEAFF.